This record covers a single TCR beta chain. In the original processing: For nucleated cells, counts were estimated from reference gene primer amplification. This table comes from immunoSEQ multiplex PCR, and its TCRdb copy is limited to in-frame clones, with some not included. The V and J calls and clone size come from that table; D and trimming were worked out from the DNA. Among about 390,000 clones listed, around nine tenths were seen once. The data belong to a study of blood T cell repertoires in COVID-19. Background on the study: Sites in the United States, Italy and Spain provided acute and convalescent COVID-19 samples.

The source of this sequence is a woman in her forties or fifties who had recovered from COVID-19. Material for sequencing was PBMCs or T cells enriched from blood (not recorded which).

The DNA of the CDR3 is TGTGCCATCAGACCGGACAGGACTAACTATGGCTACACCTTC. It translates to CAIRPDRTNYGYTF. This chain connects TRBV10-3 to TRBJ1-2; TRBD1 matches 7 bases. V was clipped by 6 bases and J by 0 bases; unmatched bases: 4. Germline V gene sequence: CDR1 ENHRY, CDR2 SYGVKD. The CDR3 is 14 residues long.